Shown below are 11 T cell receptor beta chains from a single sample sequenced in a study of cytomegalovirus exposure and HLA in healthy donors. 60 Vbeta and 13 Jbeta primers were used in PCR. Produced via immunoSEQ multiplex PCR; TCRdb's table is partial and in-frame only. This sample has a few hundred thousand clones, with about four fifths found just once. The source material was PBMCs. Source of these receptors: a girl aged 2 to 9 in good health and CMV-seronegative.

This rearrangement joins TRBV28 to TRBJ2-7, with 9 positions matching TRBD2. The junction had 14 bases not matched to a gene; V was cut back by 1 base and J by 4 bases. CDR3 length: 18 amino acids. Germline CDR1 is MDHEN and CDR2 is SYDVKM. CDR3 sequence reads: CASSLYGTAGGNKYEQYF. CDR3 nucleotide sequence: TGTGCCAGCAGTTTATACGGGACGGCGGGGGGGAATAAATACGAGCAGTACTTC.

V gene TRBV9 combines with J gene TRBJ1-1; 11 nucleotides agree with TRBD1. There are 15 residues in the CDR3. V shed 4 bases, J shed 4 bases, and the junction held 6 bases outside the gene matches. Germline assignment: CDR1 SGDLS and CDR2 YYNGEE. CDR3 coding DNA: TGTGCCAGCAGCCCAAGAGGGACAGGGGGCACTGAAGCTTTCTTT. Its translation is CASSPRGTGGTEAFF.

The CDR3 loop is CASSEGQGEQYF. Written as DNA, the CDR3 is TGCGCCAGCAGTGAAGGGCAGGGCGAGCAGTACTTC. The chain recombines TRBV10-2 with TRBJ2-7; maybe TRBD1 (5 bases). V gave up 3 bases and J gave up 6 bases, with 9 bases separating them. The CDR3 contains 12 residues. CDR1 and CDR2 from the germline V gene are WSHSY and SAAADI.

The chain combines TRBV5-4 with TRBJ1-1; D is unclear. Per germline, CDR1 SGHNT and CDR2 YYREEE (reference sequence). The V end was cut by 4 bases, the J end by 0 bases, with 16 bases between. CDR3 length: 16 amino acids. CDR3 DNA: TGTGCCAGCAGCCATAGCGGGAGGGTACTGAACACTGAAGCTTTCTTT. Translating gives CASSHSGRVLNTEAFF.

The chain joins TRBV2 to TRBJ1-1; no reliable D call. CDR3 length: 11 amino acids. Deletions cut 10 bases from V and 0 bases from J, with 6 bases between. The germline V gene has CDR1 SNHLY and CDR2 FYNNEI. The CDR3 reads CATKMNTEAFF. Written as DNA, the CDR3 is TGTGCCACCAAAATGAACACTGAAGCTTTCTTT.

The CDR3, as DNA: TGTGCCATCACTAGCGGGAGGGTTGGGGCCAACGTCCTGACTTTC. Amino acid sequence: CAITSGRVGANVLTF. V and J are TRBV10-3 and TRBJ2-6, with 12 bases fitting TRBD2. V lost 7 bases and J lost 3; bases outside the gene matches: 1. In germline, CDR1 is ENHRY, CDR2 SYGVKD. This CDR3 is built from 15 residues.

This chain joins TRBV28 and TRBJ1-1; possible D gene TRBD1, 6 bases. Trimming left V 5 bases short and J 4 bases short, with 14 bases between. The CDR3 is made up of 14 amino acids. From germline, CDR1 is MDHEN and CDR2 SYDVKM. The chain's CDR3 is CASSNRAPSTEAFF. The CDR3 coding sequence is TGTGCCAGCAGTAACAGGGCTCCCAGCACTGAAGCTTTCTTT.

The DNA of the CDR3 is TGTGCCAGTAGTAACAGCTTGGTCTACTCTGGGGCCAACGTCCTGACTTTC. It specifies CASSNSLVYSGANVLTF. This chain joins TRBV19 and TRBJ2-6; no clear D. Germline V gene lookup returns CDR1 LNHDA and CDR2 SQIVND (reference sequence). Between the trimmed V and J ends, which lost 4 bases and 0 bases, there was a span of 13 bases. The CDR3 extends over 17 amino acids.

This chain uses TRBV4-1 with TRBJ2-7; D possibly corresponds to TRBD1 (6 bases). The CDR3 is 17 amino acids. Germline assignment: CDR1 MGHRA and CDR2 YSYEKL. V lost 1 base and J 0 bases, leaving 16 bases between the germline ends. The CDR3 spells CASSQVVSRDTSYEQYF. As DNA, the CDR3 is TGCGCCAGCAGCCAAGTAGTCAGCCGGGACACCTCCTACGAGCAGTACTTC.

The chain employs TRBV20-1 and TRBJ2-5; no reliable D call. TRBJ2-7 matches the DNA end more closely, so the J call is doubtful. From germline, CDR1 is DFQATT and CDR2 SNEGSKA (reference sequence). This CDR3 is 11 amino acids long. The CDR3 sequence is CSAPDPYEQYF. CDR3 bases: TGCAGTGCTCCCGATCCCTACGAGCAGTACTTC.

This chain joins TRBV12-5 and TRBJ2-3; the match to TRBD2 covers 9 bases. Germline V gene sequence: CDR1 LGHNT, CDR2 FRNRAP. CDR3 length: 19 residues. The V segment lost 0 bases and the J segment 4 bases; nucleotides outside the gene matches: 14. The CDR3 coding sequence is TGTGCTAGTGGTTTGGTAGCCCTCGGGGGTAGCGGGAGACCAGATACGCAGTATTTT. Its protein is CASGLVALGGSGRPDTQYF.